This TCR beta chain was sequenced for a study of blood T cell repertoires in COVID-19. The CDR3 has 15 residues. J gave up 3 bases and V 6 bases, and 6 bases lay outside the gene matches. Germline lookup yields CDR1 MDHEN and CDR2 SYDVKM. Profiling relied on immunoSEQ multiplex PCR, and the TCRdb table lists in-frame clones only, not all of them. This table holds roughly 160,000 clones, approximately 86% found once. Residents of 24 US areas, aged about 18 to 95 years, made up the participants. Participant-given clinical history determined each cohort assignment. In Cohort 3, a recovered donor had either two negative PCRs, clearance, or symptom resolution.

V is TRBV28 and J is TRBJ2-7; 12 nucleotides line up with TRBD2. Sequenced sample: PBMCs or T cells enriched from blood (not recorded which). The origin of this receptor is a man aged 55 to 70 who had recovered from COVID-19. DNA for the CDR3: TGTGCCAGCAGCTCGACTAGCGGGAGAAGCTACGAGCAGTACTTC. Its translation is CASSSTSGRSYEQYF. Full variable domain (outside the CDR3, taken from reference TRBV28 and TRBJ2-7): DVKVTQSSRYLVKRTGEKVFLECVQDMDHENMFWYRQDPGLGLRLIYFSYDVKMKEKGDIPEGYSVSREKKERFSLILESASTNQTSMYLCASSSTSGRSYEQYFGPGTRLTVT.